The entry below gives a single T cell receptor (beta chain) sequence along with its context. Antigen: not known. CDR1 is MDHEN, CDR2 SYDVKM, per germline. V lost 8 bases and J 7 bases, leaving 17 bases between the germline ends. The CDR3 sequence is 13 residues long. Sequencing used immunoSEQ multiplex PCR; TCRdb keeps in-frame clones, though not all of them. The repertoire holds 20,000 to 25,000 clones, roughly 66% seen once, with about a sixth in the top ten. These data belong to a study of intratumoral heterogeneity in liver cancer. Turning to the study itself: Most patients were male, with a median age of almost 65 years. Study results and limitations: A noted limitation was under-sampling of tumor-infiltrating lymphocytes.

Patients had early-stage hepatocellular carcinoma, untreated before resection. No macroscopic necrosis or hemorrhage was seen in sampled areas. The material sequenced was tumor-adjacent normal tissue, taken before any cancer treatment. The TCR sequence derives from a woman between 65 and 79 years old with hepatocellular carcinoma. The chain links TRBV28 to TRBJ1-2; D ambiguous. Here the CDR3 reads CASFAGRTFGYTF. The CDR3 DNA is TGTGCCAGCTTTGCCGGACGGACTTTTGGCTACACCTTC.